The clone carrying this T cell receptor beta chain was detected ten times or more. Its matching antigen is unknown. The junction had 3 bases not matched to a gene; V was cut back by 5 bases and J by 4 bases. In germline, CDR1 is SGHTA, CDR2 FQGTGA. The CDR3 contains 13 residues. The patients chosen for sequencing had shown expansion of CD8+CD57+ cells (detected by flow cytometry). Blood samples were obtained from patients who had received no prior therapy. Genomic DNA served as template for TCR beta VDJ and CDR3 profiling. MiXCR was run by TCRdb on the reads, yielding one entry per CDR3 protein. This repertoire shows about 190,000 distinct CDR3 sequences, under 55% found once; its top ten account for over 7.5%. These data are taken from a study of CD8+CD57+ T cells in acquired aplastic anemia. Study-level results: Fewer than 30 CD8+ CDR3 sequences were shared between patients and controls.

Sequenced sample: sorted CD4+, CD8+, or CD8+CD57+ T cells (not recorded which) from PBMCs. This chain uses TRBV7-3 with TRBJ1-1; 8 positions agree with TRBD1. The receptor's source is a human donor with aplastic anemia. The CDR3 sequence: CASSDTGGTEAFF. The CDR3 nucleotides read TGTGCCAGCAGCGATACAGGGGGCACTGAAGCTTTCTTT.